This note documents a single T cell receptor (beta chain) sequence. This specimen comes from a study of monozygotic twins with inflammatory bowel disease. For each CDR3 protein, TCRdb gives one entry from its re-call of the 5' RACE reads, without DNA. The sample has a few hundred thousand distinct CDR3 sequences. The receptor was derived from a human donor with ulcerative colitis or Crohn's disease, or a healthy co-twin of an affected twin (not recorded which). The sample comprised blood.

The CDR3 loop reads CASRPGAGTQYF. V and J are TRBV6-6 and TRBJ2-3; TCRdb's D call, TRBD1, is unchecked because there is no DNA. Germline V lookup: CDR1 MNHNY, CDR2 SVGAGI (reference sequence). CDR3 size: 12 residues.